This T cell receptor (beta chain) was recovered during a study of blood T cells in healthy people across ages. Across the study: Template switching picked up about one barcoded beta molecule for each two T cells. Findings of the study overall: Across the age range, TCR beta diversity per million T cells fell in a roughly linear way.

Healthy individuals of Caucasian origin from Russia, aged about 6 to 95, served as donors. Germline CDR1 and CDR2: SGDLS and YYNGEE. The CDR3 covers 14 residues. Trimming shortened V by 0 bases and J by 0 bases, and 5 bases separated the two germline ends. Points on this clonotype: What it binds is unknown.

Sample-barcoded 5' priming and a J-beta primer mix drove a second PCR of 7 to 11 cycles. Template switching added a 12-random-nucleotide identifier to every cDNA molecule. Using its own MiXCR run on the 5' RACE reads, TCRdb lists one record per CDR3 protein. The sample lists around 1,800,000 distinct CDR3 sequences, approximately 40% occurring once. The sample consisted of blood. The V call is TRBV9, the J call TRBJ2-3; D gene uncertain. The source of this sequence is a human donor in good health. CDR3 in DNA: TGTGCCAGCAGCGTAGACCCTAGCACAGATACGCAGTATTTT. Translated: CASSVDPSTDTQYF.